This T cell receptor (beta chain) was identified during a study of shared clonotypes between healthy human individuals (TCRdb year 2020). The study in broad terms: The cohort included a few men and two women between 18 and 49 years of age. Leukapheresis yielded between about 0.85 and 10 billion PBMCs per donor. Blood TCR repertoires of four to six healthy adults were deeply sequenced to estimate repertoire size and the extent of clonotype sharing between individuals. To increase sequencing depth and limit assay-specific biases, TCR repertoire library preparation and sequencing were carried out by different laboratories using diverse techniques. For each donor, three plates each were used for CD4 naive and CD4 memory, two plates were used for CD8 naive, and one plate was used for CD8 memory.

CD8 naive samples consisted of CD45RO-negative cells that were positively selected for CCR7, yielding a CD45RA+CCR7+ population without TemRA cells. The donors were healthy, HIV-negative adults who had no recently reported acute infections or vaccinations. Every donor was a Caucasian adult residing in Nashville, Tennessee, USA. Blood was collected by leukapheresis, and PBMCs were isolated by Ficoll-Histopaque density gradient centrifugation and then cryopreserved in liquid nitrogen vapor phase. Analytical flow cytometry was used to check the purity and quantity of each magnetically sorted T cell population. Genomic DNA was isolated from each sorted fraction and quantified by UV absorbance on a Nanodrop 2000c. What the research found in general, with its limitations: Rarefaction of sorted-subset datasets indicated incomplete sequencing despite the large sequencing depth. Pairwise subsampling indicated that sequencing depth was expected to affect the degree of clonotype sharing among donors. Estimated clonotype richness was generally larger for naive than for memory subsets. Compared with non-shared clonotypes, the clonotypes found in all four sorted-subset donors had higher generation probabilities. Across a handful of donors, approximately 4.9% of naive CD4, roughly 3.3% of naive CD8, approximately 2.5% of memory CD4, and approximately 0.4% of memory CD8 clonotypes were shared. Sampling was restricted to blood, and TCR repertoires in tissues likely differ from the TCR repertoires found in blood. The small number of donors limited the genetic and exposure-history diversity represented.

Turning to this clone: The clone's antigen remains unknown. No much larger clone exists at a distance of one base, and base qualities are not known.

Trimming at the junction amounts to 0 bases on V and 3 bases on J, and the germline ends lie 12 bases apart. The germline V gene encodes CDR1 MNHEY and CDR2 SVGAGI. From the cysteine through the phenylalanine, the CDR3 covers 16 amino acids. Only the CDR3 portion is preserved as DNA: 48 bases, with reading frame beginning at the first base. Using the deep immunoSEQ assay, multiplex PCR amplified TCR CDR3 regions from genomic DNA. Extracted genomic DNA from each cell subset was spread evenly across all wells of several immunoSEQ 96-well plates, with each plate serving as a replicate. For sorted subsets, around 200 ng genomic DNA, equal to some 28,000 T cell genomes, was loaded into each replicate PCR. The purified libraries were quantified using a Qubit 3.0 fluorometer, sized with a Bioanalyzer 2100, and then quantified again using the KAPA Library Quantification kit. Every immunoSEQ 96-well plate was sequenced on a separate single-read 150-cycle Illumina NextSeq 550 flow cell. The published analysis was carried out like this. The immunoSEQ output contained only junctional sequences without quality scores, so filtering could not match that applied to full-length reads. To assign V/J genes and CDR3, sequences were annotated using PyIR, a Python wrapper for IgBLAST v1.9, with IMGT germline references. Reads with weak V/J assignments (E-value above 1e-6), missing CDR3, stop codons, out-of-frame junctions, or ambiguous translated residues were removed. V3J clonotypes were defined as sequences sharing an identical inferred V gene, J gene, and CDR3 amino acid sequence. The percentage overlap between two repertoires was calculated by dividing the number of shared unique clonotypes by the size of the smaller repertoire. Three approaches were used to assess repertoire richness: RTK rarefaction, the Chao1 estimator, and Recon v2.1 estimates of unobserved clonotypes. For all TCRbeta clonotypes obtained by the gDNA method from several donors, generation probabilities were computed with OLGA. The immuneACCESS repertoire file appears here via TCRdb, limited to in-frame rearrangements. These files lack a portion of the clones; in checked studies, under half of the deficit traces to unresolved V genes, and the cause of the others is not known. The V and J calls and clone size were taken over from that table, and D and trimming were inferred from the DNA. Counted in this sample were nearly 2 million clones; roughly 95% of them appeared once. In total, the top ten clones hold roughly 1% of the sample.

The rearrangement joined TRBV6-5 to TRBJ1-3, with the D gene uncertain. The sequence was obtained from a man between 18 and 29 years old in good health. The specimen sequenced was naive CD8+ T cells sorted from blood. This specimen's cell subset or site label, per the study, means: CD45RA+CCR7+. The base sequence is TGTGCCAGCAGTTACTCGAACTCAGACCTTGGAAACACCATATATTTT. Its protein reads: CASSYSNSDLGNTIYF.